Shown below are 28 T cell receptor beta chains from a single sample sequenced in a study of blood T cell repertoires in COVID-19. Assay used: immunoSEQ multiplex PCR; TCRdb lists only in-frame clones, some missing. The table includes under 500,000 clones, over 75% detected once. Sequencing was done on a sample of PBMCs or T cells enriched from blood (not recorded which). The source of these receptors is a man aged 25-45 years who had recovered from COVID-19.

The rearrangement links TRBV18 to TRBJ2-5, with 11 positions matching TRBD2. The CDR3 extends over 15 amino acids. V was pared by 2 bases and J by 3 bases, with 2 bases of the junction left unmatched. Germline CDR1 and CDR2: KGHSH and LQKENI. CDR3 amino acids: CASSPLTSGKETQYF. As DNA, the CDR3 is TGTGCCAGCTCACCATTGACTAGCGGGAAAGAGACCCAGTACTTC.

This clone came up a few times. The chain has TRBV21-1 and TRBJ1-2. TRBV21-1 is labeled a pseudogene. The CDR3 contains 15 residues. CDR3 coding DNA: TGTGCCAGCAGCAAAGTCAGGAGGGGCTCTATGGGCTACACCTTC. Protein product: CASSKVRRGSMGYTF.

This rearrangement joins TRBV27 to TRBJ1-5, with a tentative D call TRBD1 (6 bases). Per germline, CDR1 MNHEY and CDR2 SMNVEV (reference sequence). V shed 6 bases and J shed 6 bases, with 21 bases lying between them. The CDR3 is 16 residues long. This CDR3 reads CASSLGTAGASQPQHF. As DNA, the CDR3 is TGTGCCAGCAGCCTAGGCACAGCAGGGGCAAGTCAGCCCCAGCATTTT.

The V gene is TRBV5-5, the J gene TRBJ1-4; no reliable D call. Trimming shortened V by 4 bases and J by 8 bases, and 15 bases separated the two germline ends. The CDR3 sequence is 14 residues long. Germline CDR1 and CDR2: SGHKS and YYEKEE (reference sequence). The CDR3 nucleotides are TGTGCCAGCAGCCCGGAGGAGATCCTGGAAAAACTGTTTTTT. Amino acids: CASSPEEILEKLFF. Looking up the rest from reference TRBV5-5 and TRBJ1-4 gives the full variable domain: DAGVTQSPTHLIKTRGQQVTLRCSPISGHKSVSWYQQVLGQGPQFIFQYYEKEERGRGNFPDRFSARQFPNYSSELNVNALLLGDSALYLCASSPEEILEKLFFGSGTQLSVL.

This CDR3 is CASSVGENTEAFF. The CDR3 DNA is TGTGCCAGCAGTGTAGGGGAGAACACTGAAGCTTTCTTT. The rearrangement links TRBV2 to TRBJ1-1; tentative D call: TRBD1 (5 bases). V lost 4 bases, J lost 1 base, and 7 bases lay in between. Germline V gene data show CDR1 as SNHLY and CDR2 as FYNNEI. CDR3 length: 13 amino acids.

The V gene is TRBV27, the J gene TRBJ1-3, with a tentative D call TRBD1 (5 bases). The CDR3 is 16 residues long. Trimming removed 2 bases at V and 0 bases at J, with 11 bases between. Per germline, CDR1 MNHEY and CDR2 SMNVEV (reference sequence). CDR3 amino acids: CASSLNRGFSGNTIYF. CDR3 nucleotides: TGTGCCAGCAGTTTAAACCGGGGGTTCTCTGGAAACACCATATATTTT.

The chain employs TRBV27 and TRBJ1-4; D unresolved. Germline V gives CDR1 MNHEY, CDR2 SMNVEV (reference sequence). CDR3 length: 14 residues. Trimming cost V 6 bases and J 8 bases, with 16 bases left between them. CDR3 DNA: TGTGCCAGCAGCCACCCGGGAGGCAGGGAAAAACTGTTTTTT. Translation gives CASSHPGGREKLFF.

The chain links TRBV3-1 (or the pseudogene TRBV3-2) to TRBJ1-6, with unresolved D. Trimming removed 1 base from V and 5 bases from J, with 6 bases in between. This CDR3 region has 14 residues. Germline CDR1 is LGHDT and CDR2 is YNNKEL (reference sequence). This chain's CDR3 is CASSQVPDNSPLHF. The CDR3 coding sequence is TGTGCCAGCAGCCAAGTACCAGATAATTCACCCCTCCACTTT.

The chain employs TRBV4-1 and TRBJ2-7; 10 bases are shared with TRBD2. This CDR3 has 16 amino acids. With 1 base clipped from V and 0 bases from J, the junction kept 3 bases outside the gene matches. Germline V CDR1 and CDR2: MGHRA, YSYEKL. CDR3 coding DNA: TGCGCCAGCAGCCAAGGCCCTAGCGGGAGCTCCTACGAGCAGTACTTC. This gives the protein CASSQGPSGSSYEQYF.

The V call is TRBV30, the J call TRBJ2-4, with TRBD2 as a possible D gene (6 bases). Trimming pared 0 bases from V and 1 base from J, leaving 19 bases between. This CDR3 is 18 amino acids long. CDR1 and CDR2 from the germline V gene are GTSNPN and SVGIG (reference sequence). CDR3 region: CAWSVFGGGISAKNIQYF. CDR3 nucleotide sequence: TGTGCCTGGAGTGTTTTTGGCGGCGGGATTTCTGCCAAAAACATTCAGTACTTC.

V and J are TRBV3-1 (or the pseudogene TRBV3-2) and TRBJ1-6, with unresolved D. The CDR3 sequence is 14 residues long. V dropped 4 bases and J dropped 10 bases, with 14 bases sitting between them. Germline V gives CDR1 LGHDT, CDR2 YNNKEL (reference sequence). The DNA for the CDR3 is TGTGCCAGCAGCCCCGGGCCAGAGGGATCACCCCTCCACTTT. The encoded protein is CASSPGPEGSPLHF.

This clone has a single count. The chain is built from TRBV10-3 and TRBJ1-3; D is possibly TRBD1 (6 bases). From germline, CDR1 is ENHRY and CDR2 SYGVKD. CDR3 size: 15 residues. V was trimmed by 5 bases and J by 0 bases, leaving 11 bases between them. The DNA for the CDR3 is TGTGCCATCAGTAAACGGACAGTCTCTGGAAACACCATATATTTT. Its protein is CAISKRTVSGNTIYF.

The gene calls are TRBV6-5 and TRBJ2-7; 7 bases map to TRBD1. CDR1 is MNHEY and CDR2 is SVGAGI in the germline V gene. The CDR3 totals 14 residues. The trim removed 5 bases at V and 4 bases at J, leaving 8 bases unmatched. Here the CDR3 reads CASSRTGAGYEQYF. In nucleotides, the CDR3 is TGTGCCAGCAGTAGAACAGGGGCAGGTTACGAGCAGTACTTC.

Here the CDR3 reads CASSLGLAGDTGELFF. The CDR3 region has the DNA TGTGCCAGCAGCTTAGGACTAGCGGGAGATACCGGGGAGCTGTTTTTT. V gene TRBV7-6 combines with J gene TRBJ2-2; 12 bases fit TRBD2. In germline, CDR1 is SGHVS, CDR2 FNYEAQ. V was clipped by 1 base and J by 5 bases; unmatched bases: 2. This CDR3 region has 16 residues.

The chain links TRBV4-1 to TRBJ1-4; no reliable D call. CDR3 length equals 14 residues. V was trimmed by 6 bases and J by 5 bases, leaving 13 bases between them. The V gene's germline CDR1 is MGHRA and CDR2 YSYEKL. The CDR3 nucleotides are TGCGCCAGCAGTCCTCTCGGAGGGAATGAAAAACTGTTTTTT. It codes for CASSPLGGNEKLFF.

This clone occurred once. The chain joins TRBV6-2 or TRBV6-3 to TRBJ2-1; D is perhaps TRBD1 (6 bases). Germline lookup yields CDR1 MNHEY and CDR2 SVGEGT. This CDR3 is 14 amino acids long. V was cut by 5 bases and J by 4 bases, with 12 bases left in between. In nucleotides, the CDR3 is TGTGCCAGCAGTGACGGCGGACAGTACAATGAGCAGTTCTTC. Its protein product is CASSDGGQYNEQFF.

V usage is TRBV6-1 and J usage is TRBJ1-1, with 10 positions matching TRBD1. The germline CDR1 and CDR2 sequences are MNHNS and SASEGT. This CDR3 is built from 15 residues. V trimming: 2 bases; J trimming: 3 bases; junction bases outside the gene matches: 3. For the CDR3, the DNA is TGTGCCAGCAGTGAATGGACAGGGGGGGACACTGAAGCTTTCTTT. Translated: CASSEWTGGDTEAFF.

The chain uses TRBV3-1 (or the pseudogene TRBV3-2) and TRBJ1-1; D remains ambiguous. The CDR3 has 14 amino acids. V was shortened by 0 bases and J by 10 bases, with 15 bases between the two germline ends. Germline CDR1 reads LGHDT; CDR2 reads YNNKEL (reference sequence). Here the CDR3 reads CASSQDQRIRPAFF. The CDR3 DNA is TGTGCCAGCAGCCAAGATCAGAGGATAAGGCCAGCTTTCTTT.

The chain employs TRBV19 and TRBJ2-1; 11 bases agree with TRBD2. From germline, CDR1 is LNHDA and CDR2 SQIVND (reference sequence). CDR3 size: 15 residues. J was trimmed by 9 bases and V by 1 base; bases with no gene match: 5. CDR3 DNA: TGTGCCAGTAGTATAGCCGGGACTAGCGGATCTGAGCAGTTCTTC. It is translated as CASSIAGTSGSEQFF.

The chain joins TRBV29-1 to TRBJ2-7, with 8 bases identical to TRBD2. The CDR3 is made up of 15 amino acids. After removal of 4 bases from V and 2 bases from J, the junction contained 10 bases not matched to a gene. Germline V lookup: CDR1 SQVTM, CDR2 ANQGSEA. For the CDR3, the DNA is TGCAGCGTTGTAGGCCAGCGGGAGACTCCCTACGAGCAGTACTTC. It is translated as CSVVGQRETPYEQYF.

The rearrangement uses TRBV3-1 (or the pseudogene TRBV3-2) and TRBJ2-2; possibly TRBD1 for D (6 bases). The length of the CDR3 is 16 residues. In germline, CDR1 is LGHDT, CDR2 YNNKEL (reference sequence). V was trimmed by 0 bases and J by 4 bases, leaving 12 bases between them. DNA for the CDR3: TGTGCCAGCAGCCAAGAGGGGGCCGGGCCCACCGGGGAGCTGTTTTTT. Its translation: CASSQEGAGPTGELFF.

The chain combines TRBV15 with TRBJ2-1; 7 nucleotides agree with TRBD2. The CDR3 contains 16 residues. Germline CDR1 and CDR2: LNHNV and YYDKDF (reference sequence). J gave up 6 bases and V 1 base, and 9 bases lay outside the gene matches. In DNA, the CDR3 is TGTGCCACCAGCAGAGGAGCGGGAAAAGGATCCAATGAGCAGTTCTTC. It translates to CATSRGAGKGSNEQFF. Full variable domain (rest looked up from reference TRBV15 and TRBJ2-1): DAMVIQNPRYQVTQFGKPVTLSCSQTLNHNVMYWYQQKSSQAPKLLFHYYDKDFNNEADTPDNFQSRRPNTSFCFLDIRSPGLGDTAMYLCATSRGAGKGSNEQFFGPGTRLTVL.

The CDR3 protein is CASSLSGPGEVAQYF. The CDR3 DNA reads as TGCGCCAGCAGCTTATCCGGACCCGGGGAGGTCGCCCAGTACTTC. The rearrangement joins TRBV5-1 to TRBJ2-5, with D perhaps matching TRBD2 (6 bases). In germline, CDR1 is SGHRS, CDR2 YFSETQ. This CDR3 has 15 amino acids. The V gene lost 2 bases and the J gene lost 9 bases, with 20 bases spanning the gap. The variable domain in full, with the rest retrieved from reference TRBV5-1 and TRBJ2-5, is KAGVTQTPRYLIKTRGQQVTLSCSPISGHRSVSWYQQTPGQGLQFLFEYFSETQRNKGNFPGRFSGRQFSNSRSEMNVSTLELGDSALYLCASSLSGPGEVAQYFGPGTRLLVL.

The sample holds one count of this clone. This sequence joins TRBV18 and TRBJ2-7; maybe TRBD1 (6 bases). Germline V gene lookup returns CDR1 KGHSH and CDR2 LQKENI. The ends were cut back, 6 bases at V and 7 bases at J, with 13 bases in the middle. The CDR3 extends over 12 amino acids. The CDR3 sequence: CASSLDRGEQYF. CDR3 in DNA: TGTGCCAGCTCCCTGGACAGAGGAGAGCAGTACTTC. The full variable domain, its missing parts supplied by reference TRBV18 and TRBJ2-7, is NAGVMQNPRHLVRRRGQEARLRCSPMKGHSHVYWYRQLPEEGLKFMVYLQKENIIDESGMPKERFSAEFPKEGPSILRIQQVVRGDSAAYFCASSLDRGEQYFGPGTRLTVT.

The V call is TRBV19, the J call TRBJ2-7, with a weak D call TRBD2 (6 bases). The CDR3 sequence is 15 residues long. V was trimmed by 2 bases and J by 8 bases, leaving 19 bases between them. Germline CDR1 is LNHDA and CDR2 is SQIVND (reference sequence). The chain's CDR3 is CASSINGSPLSKQYF. The CDR3, as DNA: TGTGCCAGTAGTATAAACGGGAGTCCACTTTCCAAGCAGTACTTC.

CDR3 residues: CASSTGQGSGHEQYF. The CDR3 DNA reads TGTGCCAGCAGTACGGGCCAGGGATCTGGCCACGAGCAGTACTTC. J is TRBJ2-7 and V is TRBV6-6; TRBD1 might be the D (5 bases). Per germline, CDR1 MNHNY and CDR2 SVGAGI (reference sequence). The CDR3 has 15 residues. Trimming pared 5 bases from V and 5 bases from J, leaving 19 bases between.

CDR3 region: CAWSMDRNTEAFF. Here the CDR3 DNA reads TGTGCCTGGAGCATGGACAGGAACACTGAAGCTTTCTTT. The V and J genes are TRBV30 and TRBJ1-1, with D possibly TRBD1 on 6 matching bases. The CDR3 covers 13 residues. In germline, CDR1 is GTSNPN, CDR2 SVGIG (reference sequence). V was pared by 3 bases and J by 1 base, with 9 bases between. The full variable domain, with the rest looked up from reference TRBV30 and TRBJ1-1, is SQTIHQWPATLVQPVGSPLSLECTVEGTSNPNLYWYRQAAGRGLQLLFYSVGIGQISSEVPQNLSASRPQDRQFILSSKKLLLSDSGFYLCAWSMDRNTEAFFGQGTRLTVV.

The chain couples TRBV14 to TRBJ1-4, with 9 bases matching TRBD1. The CDR3 contains 15 residues. Germline V gene lookup returns CDR1 SGHDN and CDR2 FVKESK. V gave up 4 bases and J gave up 5 bases; unmatched junction bases: 5. Here the CDR3 reads CASSRPGTGNEKLFF. CDR3 nucleotides: TGTGCCAGCAGCCGTCCCGGGACAGGGAATGAAAAACTGTTTTTT.